The rows below give T cell receptor beta chains drawn from one sample of a study of CD8+ T cells in alopecia areata. Profiled with immunoSEQ multiplex PCR; TCRdb holds only in-frame clones, not every one. The sample includes 65,000 to 70,000 clones, 55% to 65% of them seen just once. The sequenced sample was CD8+ T cells sorted from blood, obtained at week 0. Every receptor here comes from a human donor with alopecia areata. Both conserved end residues are part of each CDR3. The D gene is left open where the match is weak. Clone sizes are given selectively: once, few, many, or a class where the clone is expanded.

j_call,v_call,d_call,clone_size,cdr3_nt,cdr3_aa
TRBJ2-7,TRBV14,.,.,TGTGCCAGCAGCGGCCTGGAGTCTCTCTCAGCCTACGAGCAGTACTTC,CASSGLESLSAYEQYF
TRBJ1-2,TRBV5-6,TRBD1,once,TGTGCCAGCAGCTTGGGACAGGGTGGGCGAGGCTACACCTTC,CASSLGQGGRGYTF
TRBJ2-1,TRBV27,.,.,TGTGCCAGCAGTTTTTGGGGGAACGATGAGCAGTTCTTC,CASSFWGNDEQFF
TRBJ2-1,TRBV30,TRBD2,once,TGTGCCTGGAGTGTCCTAGCGGGAGCCTACAATGAGCAGTTCTTC,CAWSVLAGAYNEQFF
TRBJ2-5,TRBV10-3,.,.,TGTGCAAACACCCCCGAGGGGGTAGGCAGAGAGACCCAGTACTTC,CANTPEGVGRETQYF
TRBJ2-3,TRBV27,TRBD2,.,TGTGCCAGCAGATCGGCGGGGGGCTTGGCAGATACGCAGTATTTT,CASRSAGGLADTQYF
TRBJ1-2,TRBV4-2,.,once,TGTGCCAGCAGCCTATCCCGGGACAATTTTAACTATGGCTACACCTTC,CASSLSRDNFNYGYTF
TRBJ1-1,TRBV30,.,.,TGTGCCTGGCAGGGGACCACTGAAGCTTTCTTT,CAWQGTTEAFF
TRBJ2-1,TRBV2,.,few,TGTGCCAGCGCTTCCGGCCCTGGGTACAATGAGCAGTTCTTC,CASASGPGYNEQFF
TRBJ2-6,TRBV13,.,.,TGTGCCAGCAGCCCGGAGGGGGGCGCTGGGGCCAACGTCCTGACTTTC,CASSPEGGAGANVLTF
TRBJ1-1,TRBV4-1,.,medium-sized,TGCGCCAGCAGCCAAGAAACAGCGAACACTGAAGCTTTCTTT,CASSQETANTEAFF